The clone carrying this TCR beta chain was recorded only once. Profiling relied on immunoSEQ multiplex PCR, and the TCRdb table lists in-frame clones only, not all of them. The sample lists 300,000 to 350,000 clones; 86% were seen once. This specimen belongs to a study of Ad26.COV2.S vaccination and SARS-CoV-2 variants. Trimming left V 4 bases short and J 2 bases short, with 20 bases between. This CDR3 contains 17 residues. Looked up from germline, CDR1 is MGHRA and CDR2 is YSYEKL. Described treatment: around 19 received Ad26.COV2.S at low or high dose, single or two shots; several received placebo; per-sample allocation not given. Sampling was done on day 63 after the first vaccine or placebo injection.

The sequencing used peripheral blood, collected in a trial of Ad26.COV2.S vaccine versus placebo. The V and J genes are TRBV4-1 and TRBJ1-1; D is possibly TRBD1 (5 bases). This sequence was found in a person between 18 and 65 years old who received the Ad26.COV2.S COVID-19 vaccine or a placebo. CDR3 nucleotide sequence: TGCGCCAGCAGCCCGAGGGGATCTACTTCGTTAAACACTGAAGCTTTCTTT. Translated: CASSPRGSTSLNTEAFF.